This TCR beta chain appears in the sequencing data of a study of T-cell memory formation after mild COVID-19. Whole-study results and caveats: CD4+ contracting clones lay mainly in CM and EM, CD8+ ones in EMRA.

MiXCR, applied by TCRdb to the 5' RACE reads, yields one record per CDR3 protein. Among tens of thousands of distinct CDR3 sequences, roughly 25% were seen once, and the ten largest hold around 46%. Germline V gene lookup returns CDR1 MGHRA and CDR2 YSYEKL. V lost 2 bases to trimming and J lost 4 bases, with 11 bases between them. The CDR3 sequence is 14 residues long. On this clonotype: Its target is unknown.

The gene calls are TRBV4-1 and TRBJ2-5; D not resolved. Material: PBMCs or a T cell subset sorted from them (not recorded which). The TCR was taken from a man aged 18 to 29 who had mild COVID-19 (a few samples of this study predate the infection). Cell type and time point are not known. The CDR3 loop is CASSQMLDLETQYF. In DNA, the CDR3 is TGCGCCAGCAGCCAAATGCTAGACTTAGAGACCCAGTACTTC.